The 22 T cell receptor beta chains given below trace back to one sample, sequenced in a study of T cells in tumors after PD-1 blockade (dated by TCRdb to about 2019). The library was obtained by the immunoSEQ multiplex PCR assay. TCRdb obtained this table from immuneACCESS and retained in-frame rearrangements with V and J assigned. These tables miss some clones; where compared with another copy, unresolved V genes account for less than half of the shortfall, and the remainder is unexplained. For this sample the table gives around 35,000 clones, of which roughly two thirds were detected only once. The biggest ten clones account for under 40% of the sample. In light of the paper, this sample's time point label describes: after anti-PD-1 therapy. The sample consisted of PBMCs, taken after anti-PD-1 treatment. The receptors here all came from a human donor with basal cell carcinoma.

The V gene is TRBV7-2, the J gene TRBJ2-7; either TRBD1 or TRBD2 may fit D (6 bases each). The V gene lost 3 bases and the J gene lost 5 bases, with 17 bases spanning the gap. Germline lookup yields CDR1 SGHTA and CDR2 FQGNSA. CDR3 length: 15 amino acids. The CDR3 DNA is TGTGCCAGCAGCTTCGGAGGGGGACTTACCGACGAGCAGTACTTC. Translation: CASSFGGGLTDEQYF.

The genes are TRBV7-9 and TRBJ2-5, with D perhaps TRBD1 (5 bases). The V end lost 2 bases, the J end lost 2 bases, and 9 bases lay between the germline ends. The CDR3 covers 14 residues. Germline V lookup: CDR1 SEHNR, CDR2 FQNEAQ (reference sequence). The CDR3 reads CASSLQGTQETQYF. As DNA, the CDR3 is TGTGCCAGCAGCTTACAGGGAACTCAAGAGACCCAGTACTTC.

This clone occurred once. The CDR3 is CASSPWTSGSEQFF. The CDR3 DNA is TGTGCCAGCAGCCCCTGGACTAGCGGGAGTGAGCAGTTCTTC. The chain joins TRBV5-8 to TRBJ2-1; TRBD2 agrees at 13 bases. CDR3 size: 14 residues. In germline, CDR1 is SGHTS, CDR2 YDEGEE. V gave up 4 bases and J gave up 9 bases; unmatched junction bases: 4.

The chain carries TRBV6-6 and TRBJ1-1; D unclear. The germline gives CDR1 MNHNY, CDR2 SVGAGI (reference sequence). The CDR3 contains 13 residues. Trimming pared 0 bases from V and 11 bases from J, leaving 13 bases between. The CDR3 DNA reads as TGTGCCAGCAGTTACTCGGCGGACGTGAACGCTTTCTTT. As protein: CASSYSADVNAFF.

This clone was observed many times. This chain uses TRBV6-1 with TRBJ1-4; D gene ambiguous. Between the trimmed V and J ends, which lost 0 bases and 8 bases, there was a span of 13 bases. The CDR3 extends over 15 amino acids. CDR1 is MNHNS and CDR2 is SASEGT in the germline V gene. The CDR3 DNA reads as TGTGCCAGCAGTGAAGCGTTAGAGGGCTGGGAAAAACTGTTTTTT. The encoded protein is CASSEALEGWEKLFF.

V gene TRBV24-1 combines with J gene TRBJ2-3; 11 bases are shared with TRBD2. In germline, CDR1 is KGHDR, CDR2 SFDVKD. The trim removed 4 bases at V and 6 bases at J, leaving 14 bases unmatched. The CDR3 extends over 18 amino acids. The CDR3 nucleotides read TGTGCCACCAGTGACAAACTAGCGGGGGAGTATGGAAGGGATACGCAGTATTTT. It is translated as CATSDKLAGEYGRDTQYF.

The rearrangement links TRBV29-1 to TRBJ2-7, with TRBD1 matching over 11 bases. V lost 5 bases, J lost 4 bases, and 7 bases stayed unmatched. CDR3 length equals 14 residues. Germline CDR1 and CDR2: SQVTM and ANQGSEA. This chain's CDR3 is CSVWGTGGTYEQYF. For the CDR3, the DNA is TGCAGCGTTTGGGGGACAGGGGGTACATACGAGCAGTACTTC.

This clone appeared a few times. The CDR3 protein is CATSDLRGTTDTQYF. CDR3 bases: TGTGCCACCAGTGATTTGCGGGGGACCACAGATACGCAGTATTTT. The chain recombines TRBV24-1 with TRBJ2-3; D perhaps matches TRBD2 (6 bases). CDR3 length: 15 residues. The germline CDR1 and CDR2 sequences are KGHDR and SFDVKD. Trimming removed 0 bases at V and 2 bases at J, with 8 bases between.

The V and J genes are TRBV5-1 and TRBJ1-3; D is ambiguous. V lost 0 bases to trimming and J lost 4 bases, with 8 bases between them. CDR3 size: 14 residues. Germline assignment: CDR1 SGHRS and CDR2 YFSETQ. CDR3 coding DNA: TGCGCCAGCAGCTTGGCCTCCCGGGGAAACACCATATATTTT. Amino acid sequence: CASSLASRGNTIYF.

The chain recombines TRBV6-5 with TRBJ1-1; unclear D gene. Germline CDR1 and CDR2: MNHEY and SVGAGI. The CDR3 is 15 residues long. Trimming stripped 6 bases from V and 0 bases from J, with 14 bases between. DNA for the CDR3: TGTGCCAGCAGCCGAAAGTACCGATTGAACACTGAAGCTTTCTTT. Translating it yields CASSRKYRLNTEAFF.

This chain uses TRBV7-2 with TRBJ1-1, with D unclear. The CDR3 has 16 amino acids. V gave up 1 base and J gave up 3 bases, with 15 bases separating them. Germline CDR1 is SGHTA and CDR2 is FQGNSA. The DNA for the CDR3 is TGTGCCAGCAGCTTAGGGTTTTTTGGGAGGGACACTGAAGCTTTCTTT. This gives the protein CASSLGFFGRDTEAFF.

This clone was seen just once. CDR3 sequence (DNA): TGTGCCAGCAGTTACGGGTATCAGGCCTACTATGGCTACACCTTC. It is translated as CASSYGYQAYYGYTF. The V call is TRBV6-5, the J call TRBJ1-2; D gene uncertain. CDR1 and CDR2 (germline): MNHEY, SVGAGI. This CDR3 has 15 residues. V was clipped by 2 bases and J by 3 bases, with 13 bases between them.

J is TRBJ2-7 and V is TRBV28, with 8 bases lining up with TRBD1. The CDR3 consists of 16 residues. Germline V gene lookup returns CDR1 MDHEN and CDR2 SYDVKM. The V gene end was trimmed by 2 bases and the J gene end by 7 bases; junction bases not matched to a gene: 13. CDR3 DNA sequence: TGTGCCAGCAGTTTAGGACGTCCGGGACAGGTTGGGGAGCAGTACTTC. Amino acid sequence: CASSLGRPGQVGEQYF.

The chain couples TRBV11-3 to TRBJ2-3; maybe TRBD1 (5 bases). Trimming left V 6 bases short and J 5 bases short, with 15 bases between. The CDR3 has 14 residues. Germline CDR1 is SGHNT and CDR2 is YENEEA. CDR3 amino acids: CASSSDSSGDTQYF. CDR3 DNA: TGTGCCAGCAGTTCCGACAGTTCGGGAGATACGCAGTATTTT. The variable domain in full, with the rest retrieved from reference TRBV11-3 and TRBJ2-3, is EAGVVQSPRYKIIEKKQPVAFWCNPISGHNTLYWYLQNLGQGPELLIRYENEEAVDDSQLPKDRFSAERLKGVDSTLKIQPAELGDSAVYLCASSSDSSGDTQYFGPGTRLTVL.

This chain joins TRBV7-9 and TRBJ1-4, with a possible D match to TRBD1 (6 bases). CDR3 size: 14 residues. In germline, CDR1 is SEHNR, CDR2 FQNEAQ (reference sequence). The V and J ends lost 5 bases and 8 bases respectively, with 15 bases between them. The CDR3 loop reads CASSRVGTTEKLFF. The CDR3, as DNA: TGTGCCAGCAGCCGAGTTGGGACAACAGAAAAACTGTTTTTT. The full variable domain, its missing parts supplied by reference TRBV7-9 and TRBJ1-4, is DTGVSQNPRHKITKRGQNVTFRCDPISEHNRLYWYRQTLGQGPEFLTYFQNEAQLEKSRLLSDRFSAERPKGSFSTLEIQRTEQGDSAMYLCASSRVGTTEKLFFGSGTQLSVL.

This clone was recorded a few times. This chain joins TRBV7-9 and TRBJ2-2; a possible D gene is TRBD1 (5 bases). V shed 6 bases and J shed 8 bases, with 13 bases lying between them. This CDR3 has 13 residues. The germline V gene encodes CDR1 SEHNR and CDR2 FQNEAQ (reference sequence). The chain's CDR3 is CASRFDSAGELFF. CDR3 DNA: TGTGCCAGCAGATTTGACAGCGCTGGGGAGCTGTTTTTT.

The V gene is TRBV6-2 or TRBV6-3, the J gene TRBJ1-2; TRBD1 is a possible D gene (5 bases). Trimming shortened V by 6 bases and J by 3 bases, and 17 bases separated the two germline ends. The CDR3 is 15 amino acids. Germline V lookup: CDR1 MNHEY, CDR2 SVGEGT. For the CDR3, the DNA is TGTGCCAGCAGCTCTCCCACCGGGACGGACTATGGCTACACCTTC. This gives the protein CASSSPTGTDYGYTF.

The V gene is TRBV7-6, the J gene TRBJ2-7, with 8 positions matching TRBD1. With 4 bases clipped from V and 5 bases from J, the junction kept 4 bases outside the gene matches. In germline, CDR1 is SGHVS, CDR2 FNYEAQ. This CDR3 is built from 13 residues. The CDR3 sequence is CASSSDRANEQYF. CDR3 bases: TGTGCCAGCAGCTCGGACAGGGCCAACGAGCAGTACTTC.

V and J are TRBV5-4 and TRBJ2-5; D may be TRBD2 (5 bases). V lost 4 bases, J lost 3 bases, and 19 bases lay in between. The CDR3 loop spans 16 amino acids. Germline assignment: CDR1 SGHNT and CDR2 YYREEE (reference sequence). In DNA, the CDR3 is TGTGCCAGCAGCCTCGGGGTAGGCACCTCCGAAGAGACCCAGTACTTC. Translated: CASSLGVGTSEETQYF.

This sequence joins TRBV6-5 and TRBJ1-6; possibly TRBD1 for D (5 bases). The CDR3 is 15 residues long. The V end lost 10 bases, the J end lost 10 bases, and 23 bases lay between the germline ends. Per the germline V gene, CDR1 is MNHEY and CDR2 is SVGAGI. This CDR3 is CATTAAGGGVSPLHF. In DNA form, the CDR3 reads TGTGCCACCACCGCTGCGGGCGGGGGAGTCTCACCCCTCCACTTT.

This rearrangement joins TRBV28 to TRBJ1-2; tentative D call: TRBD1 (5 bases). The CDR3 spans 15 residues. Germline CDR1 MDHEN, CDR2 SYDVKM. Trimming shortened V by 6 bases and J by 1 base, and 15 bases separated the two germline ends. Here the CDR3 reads CASSRGGGINYGYTF. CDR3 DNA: TGTGCCAGCAGCAGAGGTGGGGGGATTAACTATGGCTACACCTTC.

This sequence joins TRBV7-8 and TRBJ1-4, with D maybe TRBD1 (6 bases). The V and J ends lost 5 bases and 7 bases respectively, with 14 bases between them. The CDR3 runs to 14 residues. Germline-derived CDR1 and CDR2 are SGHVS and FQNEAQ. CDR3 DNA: TGTGCCAGCAGCACCGGGACAACCCCTGAAAAACTGTTTTTT. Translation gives CASSTGTTPEKLFF.